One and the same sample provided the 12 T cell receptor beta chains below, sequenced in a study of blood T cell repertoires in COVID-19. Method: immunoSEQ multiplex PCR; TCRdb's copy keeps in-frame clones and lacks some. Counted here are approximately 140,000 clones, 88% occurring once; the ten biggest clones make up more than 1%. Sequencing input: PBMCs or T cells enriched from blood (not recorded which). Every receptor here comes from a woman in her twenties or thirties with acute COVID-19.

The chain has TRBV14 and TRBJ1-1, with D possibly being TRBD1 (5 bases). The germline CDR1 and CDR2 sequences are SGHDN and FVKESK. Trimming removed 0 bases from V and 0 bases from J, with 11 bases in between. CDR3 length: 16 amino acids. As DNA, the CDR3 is TGTGCCAGCAGCCAAGATCGGGACTACATGAACACTGAAGCTTTCTTT. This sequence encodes CASSQDRDYMNTEAFF.

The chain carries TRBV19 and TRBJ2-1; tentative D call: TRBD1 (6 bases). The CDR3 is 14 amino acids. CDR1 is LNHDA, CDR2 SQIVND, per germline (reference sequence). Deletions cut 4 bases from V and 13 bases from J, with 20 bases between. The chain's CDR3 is CASSTGTPMGDQFF. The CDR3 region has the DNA TGTGCCAGTAGTACCGGGACACCGATGGGGGATCAGTTCTTC. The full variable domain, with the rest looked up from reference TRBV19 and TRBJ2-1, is DGGITQSPKYLFRKEGQNVTLSCEQNLNHDAMYWYRQDPGQGLRLIYYSQIVNDFQKGDIAEGYSVSREKKESFPLTVTSAQKNPTAFYLCASSTGTPMGDQFFGPGTRLTVL.

The chain's CDR3 is CAISESGTSGTYEQYF. CDR3 bases: TGTGCCATCAGTGAGTCGGGGACTAGCGGAACCTACGAGCAGTACTTC. The rearrangement joins TRBV10-3 to TRBJ2-7; TRBD2 matches 11 bases. The V gene's germline CDR1 is ENHRY and CDR2 SYGVKD. V lost 0 bases, J lost 2 bases, and 3 bases stayed unmatched. This CDR3 spans 16 amino acids.

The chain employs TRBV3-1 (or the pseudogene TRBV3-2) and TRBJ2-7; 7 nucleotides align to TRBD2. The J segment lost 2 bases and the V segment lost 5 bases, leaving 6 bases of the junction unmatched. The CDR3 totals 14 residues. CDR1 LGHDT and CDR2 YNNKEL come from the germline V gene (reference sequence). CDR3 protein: CASSKLAQPYEQYF. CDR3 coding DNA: TGTGCCAGCAGCAAACTAGCGCAGCCCTACGAGCAGTACTTC.

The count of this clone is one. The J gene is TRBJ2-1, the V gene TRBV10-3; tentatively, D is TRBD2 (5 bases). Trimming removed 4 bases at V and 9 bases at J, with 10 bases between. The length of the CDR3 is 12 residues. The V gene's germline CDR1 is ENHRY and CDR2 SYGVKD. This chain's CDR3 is CAISGLEGEQFF. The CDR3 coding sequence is TGTGCCATCAGTGGGCTAGAGGGTGAGCAGTTCTTC.

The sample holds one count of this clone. CDR3 region: CASSGQLGGELFF. CDR3 sequence (DNA): TGTGCCTCTTCGGGACAGCTTGGCGGGGAGCTGTTTTTT. The rearrangement links TRBV2 to TRBJ2-2, with 7 bases lining up with TRBD1. CDR1 is SNHLY and CDR2 is FYNNEI in the germline V gene. V shed 11 bases, J shed 7 bases, and the junction held 10 bases outside the gene matches. The CDR3 length is 13 residues. Full variable domain (missing parts from reference TRBV2 and TRBJ2-2): EPEVTQTPSHQVTQMGQEVILRCVPISNHLYFYWYRQILGQKVEFLVSFYNNEISEKSEIFDDQFSVERPDGSNFTLKIRSTKLEDSAMYFCASSGQLGGELFFGEGSRLTVL.

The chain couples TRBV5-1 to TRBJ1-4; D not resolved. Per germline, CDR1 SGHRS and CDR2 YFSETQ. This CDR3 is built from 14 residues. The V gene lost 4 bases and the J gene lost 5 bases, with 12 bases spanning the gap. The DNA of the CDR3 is TGCGCCAGCAGCCCGGGAGCGGGGAATGAAAAACTGTTTTTT. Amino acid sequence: CASSPGAGNEKLFF.

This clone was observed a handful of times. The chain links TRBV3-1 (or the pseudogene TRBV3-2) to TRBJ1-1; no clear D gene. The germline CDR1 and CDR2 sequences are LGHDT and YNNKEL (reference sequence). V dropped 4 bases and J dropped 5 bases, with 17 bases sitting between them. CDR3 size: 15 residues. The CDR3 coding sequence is TGTGCCAGCAGCCTGGGCGAGGTACGGGATACTGAAGCTTTCTTT. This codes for CASSLGEVRDTEAFF.

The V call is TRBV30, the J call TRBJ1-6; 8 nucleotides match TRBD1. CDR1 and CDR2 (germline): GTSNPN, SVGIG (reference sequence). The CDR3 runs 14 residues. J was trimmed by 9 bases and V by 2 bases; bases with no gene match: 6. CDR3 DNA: TGTGCCTGGAGTACGACAGGGGTTGGTTCACCCCTCCACTTT. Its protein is CAWSTTGVGSPLHF.

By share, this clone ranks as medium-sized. The CDR3 bases are TGTGCCAGCAGCTTAGGGCAGGTGGATTCACCCCTCCACTTT. It is translated as CASSLGQVDSPLHF. The chain couples TRBV7-3 to TRBJ1-6, with no clear D. The CDR3 contains 14 residues. From germline, CDR1 is SGHTA and CDR2 FQGTGA. V was trimmed by 2 bases and J by 8 bases, leaving 10 bases between them.

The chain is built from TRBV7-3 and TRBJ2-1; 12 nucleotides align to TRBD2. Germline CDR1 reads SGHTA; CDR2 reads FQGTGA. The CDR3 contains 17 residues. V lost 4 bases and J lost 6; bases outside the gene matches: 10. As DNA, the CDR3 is TGTGCCAGCAGCTCATATACTTCTAGCGGGAGGGCCAATGAGCAGTTCTTC. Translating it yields CASSSYTSSGRANEQFF.

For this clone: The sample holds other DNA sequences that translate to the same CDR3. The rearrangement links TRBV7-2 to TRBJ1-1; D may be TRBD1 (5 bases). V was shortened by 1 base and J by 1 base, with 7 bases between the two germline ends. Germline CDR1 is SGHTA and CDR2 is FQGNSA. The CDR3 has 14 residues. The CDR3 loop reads CASSLVGGNTEAFF. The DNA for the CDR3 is TGTGCCAGCAGCTTAGTGGGGGGGAACACTGAAGCTTTCTTT.